This TCR beta chain derives from a study of blood T cell repertoires in COVID-19. The CDR3 length is 14 residues. Germline CDR1 PRHDT, CDR2 FYEKMQ (reference sequence). V was shortened by 5 bases and J by 3 bases, with 13 bases between the two germline ends. Assay: immunoSEQ multiplex PCR; the TCRdb copy retains only in-frame clones and omits some. The repertoire holds roughly 110,000 clones, around 83% seen once, with roughly 4.3% in the top ten. The sample taken for sequencing was peripheral blood. V usage is TRBV13 and J usage is TRBJ1-2; perhaps TRBD1 as D (5 bases). The source is a man in his 70s with acute or convalescent COVID-19. CDR3 sequence (DNA): TGTGCCAGCAGCCGTCGGGGGGTCGACTATGGCTACACCTTC. It encodes CASSRRGVDYGYTF.